The 2 T cell receptor beta chains listed next were all sequenced from one sample in a study of CD8+ T cells in alopecia areata. Treatment denoted: oral pan-JAK inhibitor, 5-10 mg twice daily. Following extraction, RNA underwent reverse transcription to cDNA, which served as the sequencing template. Sequencing used immunoSEQ multiplex PCR; TCRdb keeps in-frame clones, though not all of them. The profile shows 200,000 to 250,000 clones, over 60% of them singletons. The specimen comprised CD4+ T cells sorted from blood, sampled at week 4, from a patient treated with tofacitinib. All receptors come from a human donor with alopecia areata.

This clone was counted a few times. This CDR3 is also generated by other DNA sequences in the sample. This chain uses TRBV6-5 with TRBJ1-1, with no clear D. Trimming cost V 4 bases and J 0 bases, with 3 bases left between them. The CDR3 contains 12 residues. Germline CDR1 reads MNHEY; CDR2 reads SVGAGI. For the CDR3, the DNA is TGTGCCAGCAGTTCAGTGAACACTGAAGCTTTCTTT. It specifies CASSSVNTEAFF.

V and J are TRBV29-1 and TRBJ1-1; 9 bases map to TRBD1. The CDR3 runs 16 residues. V lost 4 bases and J lost 0; bases outside the gene matches: 9. CDR1 SQVTM and CDR2 ANQGSEA come from the germline V gene. CDR3 in DNA: TGCAGCGTTGGGTCCCGGACAGGGGCCCTGAACACTGAAGCTTTCTTT. Amino acids: CSVGSRTGALNTEAFF.